Below are 21 T cell receptor beta chains sequenced from a single sample in a study of PD-L1 blockade in urothelial cancer (dated by TCRdb to about 2017). The time point tag for this specimen amounts to: pretreatment peripheral blood. Receptor libraries were prepared by the immunoSEQ multiplex PCR assay. TCRdb limited this immuneACCESS table to in-frame rearrangements with V and J called. A share of clones is missing; checked studies link under half to unresolved V genes, and the rest is unexplained. Within this sample are 84,000 or so clones, with about 84% of them counted one time only. Jointly, the top ten make up about 15% of the sample. This specimen was PBMCs, taken around atezolizumab (anti-PD-L1) treatment. These receptors all stem from a man aged 60 to 75 with urothelial cancer.

This chain links TRBV30 with TRBJ1-1; D possibly corresponds to TRBD1 (5 bases). CDR3 length: 11 amino acids. The V gene's germline CDR1 is GTSNPN and CDR2 SVGIG (reference sequence). The CDR3 region has the DNA TGTGCAAGGCTGGGGGGCACTGAAGCTTTCTTT. Encoded protein: CARLGGTEAFF.

The rearrangement uses TRBV7-3 and TRBJ2-2; D possibly corresponds to TRBD2 (6 bases). Germline CDR1 is SGHTA and CDR2 is FQGTGA. CDR3 size: 15 residues. Trimming removed 5 bases at V and 4 bases at J, with 14 bases between. The CDR3 spells CASSPAGPATGELFF. As DNA, the CDR3 is TGTGCCAGCAGCCCGGCGGGGCCGGCCACCGGGGAGCTGTTTTTT.

The chain employs TRBV5-6 and TRBJ2-7, with D unresolved. Trimming took 2 bases from V and 6 from J, leaving 12 bases between them. Germline V CDR1 and CDR2: SGHDT, YYEEEE. The CDR3 loop spans 13 amino acids. This CDR3 reads CASSFERRREQYF. Written as DNA, the CDR3 is TGTGCCAGCAGCTTTGAGAGGAGACGCGAGCAGTACTTC.

J is TRBJ2-7 and V is TRBV5-1, with 10 bases that match TRBD2. The CDR3 totals 16 residues. The trim removed 2 bases at V and 6 bases at J, leaving 11 bases unmatched. Germline-derived CDR1 and CDR2 are SGHRS and YFSETQ. The CDR3 DNA sequence: TGCGCCAGCAGCTTCCCAATAGCGGGAGGTTCTGGCGAGCAGTACTTC. This sequence encodes CASSFPIAGGSGEQYF.

The chain employs TRBV6-5 and TRBJ1-6, with a weak D call TRBD1 (5 bases). V was trimmed by 7 bases and J by 13 bases, leaving 17 bases between them. The CDR3 runs to 13 residues. Per the germline V gene, CDR1 is MNHEY and CDR2 is SVGAGI. CDR3: CASTPQGGYPLHF. The CDR3 bases are TGTGCCAGCACCCCCCAGGGAGGCTATCCCCTCCACTTT.

The chain recombines TRBV5-8 with TRBJ2-7; 10 positions match TRBD2. This CDR3 has 15 residues. Germline V lookup: CDR1 SGHTS, CDR2 YDEGEE. V lost 2 bases and J lost 3; bases outside the gene matches: 5. The CDR3 DNA sequence: TGTGCCAGCAGCTTCTTAGCGGGAGGCCACTACGAGCAGTACTTC. Its translation is CASSFLAGGHYEQYF.

V gene TRBV11-3 combines with J gene TRBJ2-5, with 7 bases identical to TRBD2. V was clipped by 0 bases and J by 1 base; unmatched bases: 2. This CDR3 region has 15 residues. CDR1 is SGHNT, CDR2 YENEEA, per germline. The CDR3 DNA reads TGTGCCAGCAGCTTAGAGCGGGAGAGCCAAGAGACCCAGTACTTC. The encoded protein is CASSLERESQETQYF.

This clone was detected a few times. The chain carries TRBV5-6 and TRBJ2-1; D is perhaps TRBD2 (5 bases). Trimming removed 1 base at V and 0 bases at J, with 8 bases between. The CDR3 loop spans 15 amino acids. Germline V CDR1 and CDR2: SGHDT, YYEEEE. The CDR3 DNA sequence: TGTGCCAGCAGCTTGTCGGCGGGCTCCTACAATGAGCAGTTCTTC. Amino acid sequence: CASSLSAGSYNEQFF.

This chain joins TRBV30 and TRBJ2-7; 9 bases align to TRBD2. Germline CDR1 reads GTSNPN; CDR2 reads SVGIG (reference sequence). The CDR3 consists of 15 residues. The J segment lost 5 bases and the V segment lost 8 bases, leaving 16 bases of the junction unmatched. In DNA form, the CDR3 reads TGTGCCCTCTTGAGGGGGCCGGGACTAGCTAACGAGCAGTACTTC. Its protein is CALLRGPGLANEQYF.

This chain connects TRBV20-1 to TRBJ2-5; D gene unclear. Between the trimmed V and J ends, which lost 7 bases and 5 bases, there was a span of 11 bases. The CDR3 sequence is 11 residues long. Per germline, CDR1 DFQATT and CDR2 SNEGSKA (reference sequence). CDR3 loop: CSVPRSETQYF. Here the CDR3 DNA reads TGCAGTGTCCCGAGATCGGAGACCCAGTACTTC.

This chain links TRBV7-8 with TRBJ2-7; 7 bases align to TRBD2. The CDR3 length is 16 residues. Trimming removed 5 bases from V and 3 bases from J; junction bases left unmatched: 13. Per the germline V gene, CDR1 is SGHVS and CDR2 is FQNEAQ. The CDR3 here is CASSTRLGGSGYEQYF. For the CDR3, the DNA is TGTGCCAGCAGCACAAGGCTCGGCGGGAGTGGCTACGAGCAGTACTTC.

The gene calls are TRBV5-1 and TRBJ1-2; D unclear. Trimming removed 5 bases at V and 4 bases at J, with 18 bases between. CDR1 is SGHRS and CDR2 is YFSETQ in the germline V gene. This CDR3 is built from 15 residues. The CDR3 spells CASRGPGLDPYGYTF. For the CDR3, the DNA is TGCGCCAGCAGAGGCCCAGGTCTTGACCCCTATGGCTACACCTTC.

The chain combines TRBV28 with TRBJ2-3, with 14 bases aligning to TRBD2. The CDR3 extends over 15 amino acids. In germline, CDR1 is MDHEN, CDR2 SYDVKM. J gave up 4 bases and V 8 bases, and 5 bases lay outside the gene matches. The CDR3 DNA reads TGTGCCAGCGGGACTAGCGGGGGACCATCAGATACGCAGTATTTT. Translating gives CASGTSGGPSDTQYF.

The V call is TRBV7-2, the J call TRBJ2-7, with TRBD2 as a possible D gene (5 bases). Germline V gene sequence: CDR1 SGHTA, CDR2 FQGNSA. Trimming stripped 8 bases from V and 1 base from J, with 9 bases between. The CDR3 is 12 amino acids. CDR3 amino acids: CASSTTSYEQYF. The CDR3 DNA sequence: TGTGCCAGCTCGACTACTTCCTACGAGCAGTACTTC. The variable domain in full, completed from reference TRBV7-2 and TRBJ2-7, reads GAGVSQSPSNKVTEKGKDVELRCDPISGHTALYWYRQSLGQGLEFLIYFQGNSAPDKSGLPSDRFSAERTGGSVSTLTIQRTQQEDSAVYLCASSTTSYEQYFGPGTRLTVT.

J is TRBJ2-1 and V is TRBV11-2; D call uncertain. CDR1 SGHAT and CDR2 FQNNGV come from the germline V gene. The ends were cut back, 0 bases at V and 13 bases at J, with 13 bases in the middle. The CDR3 runs 13 residues. CDR3 in amino acids: CASSLDWLVLQFF. The CDR3, as DNA: TGTGCCAGCAGCTTAGATTGGCTAGTCCTCCAGTTCTTC.

The rearrangement joins TRBV25-1 to TRBJ1-4; weak D call: TRBD1 (5 bases). This CDR3 has 13 amino acids. Trimming left V 4 bases short and J 4 bases short, with 7 bases between. Germline V gives CDR1 MGHDK, CDR2 SYGVNS. The CDR3 here is CASSGQLNEKLFF. CDR3 in DNA: TGTGCCAGCAGTGGACAGCTTAATGAAAAACTGTTTTTT. The variable domain in full, with the rest retrieved from reference TRBV25-1 and TRBJ1-4, is EADIYQTPRYLVIGTGKKITLECSQTMGHDKMYWYQQDPGMELHLIHYSYGVNSTEKGDLSSESTVSRIRTEHFPLTLESARPSHTSQYLCASSGQLNEKLFFGSGTQLSVL.

This chain connects TRBV30 to TRBJ2-4; weak D call: TRBD2 (5 bases). The CDR3 runs 17 residues. Germline-derived CDR1 and CDR2 are GTSNPN and SVGIG (reference sequence). Trimming shortened V by 2 bases and J by 2 bases, and 19 bases separated the two germline ends. The CDR3 bases are TGTGCCTGGAGTATAGCCAGGAGGCCAGCCACCAAAAACATTCAGTACTTC. Its protein is CAWSIARRPATKNIQYF. The full variable domain, in which reference TRBV30 and TRBJ2-4 provide the parts outside the CDR3, is SQTIHQWPATLVQPVGSPLSLECTVEGTSNPNLYWYRQAAGRGLQLLFYSVGIGQISSEVPQNLSASRPQDRQFILSSKKLLLSDSGFYLCAWSIARRPATKNIQYFGAGTRLSVL.

In this sample, this clone turned up a few times. This chain connects TRBV29-1 to TRBJ1-2, with D possibly being TRBD1 (6 bases). Germline V CDR1 and CDR2: SQVTM, ANQGSEA. This CDR3 region has 13 residues. V lost 0 bases and J lost 2, with 7 bases in between. The CDR3 bases are TGCAGCGTTGAAGATCAGGGGAACTATGGCTACACCTTC. It codes for CSVEDQGNYGYTF.

V and J are TRBV7-9 and TRBJ1-1; 7 bases line up with TRBD1. Trimming removed 5 bases from V and 0 bases from J; junction bases left unmatched: 6. The CDR3 has 15 residues. Germline loops: CDR1 SEHNR, CDR2 FQNEAQ (reference sequence). The CDR3 region has the DNA TGTGCCAGCAGCAAGCCACAGGGGATGAACACTGAAGCTTTCTTT. This sequence encodes CASSKPQGMNTEAFF.

This clone was seen a few times. The chain employs TRBV30 and TRBJ2-2; 7 bases map to TRBD1. This CDR3 region has 14 residues. Per the germline V gene, CDR1 is GTSNPN and CDR2 is SVGIG (reference sequence). After removal of 5 bases from V and 2 bases from J, the junction contained 5 bases not matched to a gene. This chain's CDR3 is CAWPGQLNTGELFF. The CDR3 DNA is TGTGCCTGGCCGGGACAGCTTAACACCGGGGAGCTGTTTTTT.

V and J are TRBV9 and TRBJ2-1; 8 bases are a match to TRBD2. The J segment lost 7 bases and the V segment lost 3 bases, leaving 9 bases of the junction unmatched. The CDR3 sequence is 15 residues long. Per the germline V gene, CDR1 is SGDLS and CDR2 is YYNGEE. In DNA form, the CDR3 reads TGTGCCAGCAGCGCAAGAGCGGGAGACGCAAATGAGCAGTTCTTC. This gives the protein CASSARAGDANEQFF.